This TCR beta chain was retrieved from a study of T cell responses to AZD1222 COVID-19 vaccine (dated by TCRdb to about 2021). Study-level background: A total of 233 trial participants underwent TCR sequencing, of whom more than 200 had received two doses of AZD1222 and about 25 had received two doses of the MenACWY control vaccine. Trial participants were enrolled by age into 18-55, 56-69 and 70-plus year subgroups, with 148, 28 and 57 TCR-sequenced participants respectively. Broad study findings and their caveats: Reportedly, almost half of the unique spike-specific TCRs recognized epitopes lying outside the regions that are mutated in the B.1.351 and B.1.1.7 variants. In the small 56-69-year group, the increase in depth fell short of significance, most likely because of low power. Because no samples from the day 14 peak response were available, repertoires could be characterized only after the peak T cell response. After two AZD1222 doses, spike-specific TCR breadth and depth were significantly higher than at day 0 and than in MenACWY recipients. Participants were mostly white British, with more females than males. The authors suggested clonal diversity may have been underestimated. The vaccine-associated CD4 TCRs covered the entire spike protein, and the dominant responses fell in regions 160-218 and 743-854. Conclusions about previously exposed vaccinees are limited, since just a handful of AZD1222 recipients were seropositive for SARS-CoV-2 at baseline.

The time point label, as the study defines it: about 28 days (+/-7) after the second vaccine dose. AZD1222 recipients with second doses at about 4 weeks or about 12 weeks were pooled, because spike-specific TCR depth and breadth did not differ between schedules. Vaccinee samples came from UK trials COV001 and COV002, including a single-blind randomized controlled phase 2/3 trial of AZD1222 (ChAdOx1 nCoV-19) in healthy adults. Trial participant PBMC samples were collected at day 0 and day 28 after the second dose for TCRbeta chain sequencing. In regard to this clone: Its antigen has not been determined. No much larger clonotype is one base removed from it; base qualities were not supplied.

V drops 3 bases and J drops 7 bases, leaving 12 bases in between. The CDR3 covers 13 residues, taking in both the cysteine and the phenylalanine. The entry retains the CDR3 DNA only, 39 bases that are in frame from base 1. The germline V gene gives CDR1 as SNHLY and CDR2 as FYNNEI. The CDR3 regions of human TCRbeta chains were analyzed by immunosequencing. The paper's processing steps were these. TCRs in the repertoires were compared against a reference library of SARS-CoV-2-specific TCRs that had been generated with the MIRA antigen-specificity platform. Breadth meant the fraction of unique TCRs that were SARS-CoV-2-associated, whereas depth meant the fraction of total T cells that were SARS-CoV-2-associated. Each spike-specific TCR was assigned to its reactive spike region and to a CD4 or CD8 class using the MIRA data. Log10-transformed breadth and depth values were compared by one-way ANOVA with Sidak's multiple comparisons tests. In its TCRdb copy, this immuneACCESS table keeps in-frame sequences only and misses some clones. Where compared with another copy, unresolved V genes explain less than half of these, and the others have no known cause. The DNA gave D and trimming, while V, J and clone size come from that table. The sample table shows 150,000 to 200,000 clones, and 90% to 95% are seen once. The top ten clonotypes cover about 4.6% of the sample.

The rearrangement joined TRBV2 to TRBJ1-1; tentative D gene TRBD1, with 6 bases matching. This sample comprised peripheral blood, obtained 28 days after the second AZD1222 dose. The clonotype originates from an adult who received the AZD1222 COVID-19 vaccine. The CDR3 protein sequence reads: CASSDPDRLEAFF. The sequence in DNA is TGTGCCAGCAGTGACCCGGACAGACTTGAAGCTTTCTTT. When the CDR3 is completed using the reference TRBV2 and TRBJ1-1 genes on either side, the full variable domain is EPEVTQTPSHQVTQMGQEVILRCVPISNHLYFYWYRQILGQKVEFLVSFYNNEISEKSEIFDDQFSVERPDGSNFTLKIRSTKLEDSAMYFCASSDPDRLEAFFGQGTRLTVV.